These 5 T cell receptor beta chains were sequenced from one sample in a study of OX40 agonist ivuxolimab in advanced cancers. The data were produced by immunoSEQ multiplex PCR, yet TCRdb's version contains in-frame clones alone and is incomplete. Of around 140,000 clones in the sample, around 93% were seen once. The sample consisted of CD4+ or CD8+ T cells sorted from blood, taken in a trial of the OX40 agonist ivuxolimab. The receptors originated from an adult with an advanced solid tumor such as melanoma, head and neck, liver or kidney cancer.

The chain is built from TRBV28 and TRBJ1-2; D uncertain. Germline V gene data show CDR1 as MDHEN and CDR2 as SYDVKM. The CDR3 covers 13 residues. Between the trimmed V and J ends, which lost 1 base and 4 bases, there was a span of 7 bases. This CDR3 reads CASSLYASYGYTF. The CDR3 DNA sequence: TGTGCCAGCAGTTTATATGCCTCCTATGGCTACACCTTC.

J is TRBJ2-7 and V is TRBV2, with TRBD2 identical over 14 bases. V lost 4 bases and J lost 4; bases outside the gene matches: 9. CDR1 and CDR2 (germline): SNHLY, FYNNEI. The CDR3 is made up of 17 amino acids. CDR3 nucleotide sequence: TGTGCCAGCAGTGCCGGCCCGGGGACTAGCGGGGGTTACGAGCAGTACTTC. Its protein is CASSAGPGTSGGYEQYF.

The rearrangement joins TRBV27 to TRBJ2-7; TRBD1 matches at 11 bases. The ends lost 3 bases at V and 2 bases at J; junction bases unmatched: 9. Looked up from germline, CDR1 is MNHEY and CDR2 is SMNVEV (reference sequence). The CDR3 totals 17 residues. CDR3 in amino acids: CASSLTTRTGGTYEQYF. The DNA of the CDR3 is TGTGCCAGCAGTTTGACGACCCGGACAGGGGGCACCTACGAGCAGTACTTC.

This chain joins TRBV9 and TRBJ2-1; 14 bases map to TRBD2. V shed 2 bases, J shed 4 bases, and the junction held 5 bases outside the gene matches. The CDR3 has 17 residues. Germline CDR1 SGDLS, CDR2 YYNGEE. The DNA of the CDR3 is TGTGCCAGCAGCGTTGGACTAGCGGGAGGTCTATACAATGAGCAGTTCTTC. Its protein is CASSVGLAGGLYNEQFF.

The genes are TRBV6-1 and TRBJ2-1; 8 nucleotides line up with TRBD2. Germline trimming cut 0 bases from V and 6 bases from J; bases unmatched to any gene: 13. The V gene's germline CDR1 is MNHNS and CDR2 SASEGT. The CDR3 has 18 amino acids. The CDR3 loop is CASSEALLGGLETNEQFF. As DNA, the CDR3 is TGTGCCAGCAGTGAAGCGCTTCTTGGGGGACTAGAGACCAATGAGCAGTTCTTC.